What follows are 23 T cell receptor beta chains derived from one specimen sequenced in a study of CD8+ T cells in alopecia areata. Reverse transcription of extracted RNA yielded cDNA, which provided the sequencing template. Sequencing was performed with immunoSEQ multiplex PCR; in TCRdb, only in-frame clones are kept and a portion is missing. This table has more than 95,000 clones, 55% to 80% appearing once. Material: CD4+ T cells sorted from blood. Source of these receptors: a human donor in good health.

This clone has only a few counts. Different DNA sequences within this sample yield the same CDR3. The chain has TRBV7-9 and TRBJ2-3; the D is unclear. The germline gives CDR1 SEHNR, CDR2 FQNEAQ (reference sequence). V gave up 5 bases and J gave up 4 bases, with 7 bases separating them. There are 12 residues in the CDR3. For the CDR3, the DNA is TGTGCCAGCAGCCCTGCTCCAGATACGCAGTATTTT. It specifies CASSPAPDTQYF.

The rearrangement joins TRBV4-1 to TRBJ2-4; D may be TRBD1 (5 bases). This CDR3 spans 17 amino acids. Germline CDR1 MGHRA, CDR2 YSYEKL. The V gene lost 0 bases and the J gene lost 1 base, with 13 bases spanning the gap. As DNA, the CDR3 is TGCGCCAGCAGCCAAGATCTAGGGGTGGGTGCCAAAAACATTCAGTACTTC. Protein: CASSQDLGVGAKNIQYF.

This chain joins TRBV4-1 and TRBJ2-7, with D tentatively TRBD1 (5 bases). Germline lookup yields CDR1 MGHRA and CDR2 YSYEKL. Trimming shortened V by 2 bases and J by 3 bases, and 14 bases separated the two germline ends. The CDR3 runs 15 residues. CDR3 DNA sequence: TGCGCCAGCAGCCAAAAGGGGCCGGGCCTCTACGAGCAGTACTTC. Protein sequence: CASSQKGPGLYEQYF.

This chain links TRBV5-4 with TRBJ1-6; perhaps TRBD1 as D (5 bases). The CDR3 extends over 14 amino acids. V was pared by 5 bases and J by 5 bases, with 11 bases between. Germline CDR1 is SGHNT and CDR2 is YYREEE (reference sequence). CDR3: CASSSDMNNSPLHF. For the CDR3, the DNA is TGTGCCAGCAGTTCGGACATGAATAATTCACCCCTCCACTTT. Supplemented by reference TRBV5-4 and TRBJ1-6, the full variable domain reads ETGVTQSPTHLIKTRGQQVTLRCSSQSGHNTVSWYQQALGQGPQFIFQYYREEENGRGNFPPRFSGLQFPNYSSELNVNALELDDSALYLCASSSDMNNSPLHFGNGTRLTVT.

This rearrangement joins TRBV27 to TRBJ2-5; TRBD2 aligns across 14 bases. There are 16 residues in the CDR3. The V gene's germline CDR1 is MNHEY and CDR2 SMNVEV (reference sequence). V was pared by 4 bases and J by 5 bases, with 6 bases of the junction left unmatched. Here the CDR3 DNA reads TGTGCCAGCAGTTCCCAGGGACTAGCGGGGGTGGAGACCCAGTACTTC. This encodes CASSSQGLAGVETQYF.

The J gene is TRBJ2-7, the V gene TRBV7-2; TRBD1 might be the D (6 bases). Per germline, CDR1 SGHTA and CDR2 FQGNSA. The CDR3 totals 15 residues. V dropped 5 bases and J dropped 6 bases, with 20 bases sitting between them. CDR3 amino acids: CASSTEGGPRAEQYF. DNA of the CDR3: TGTGCCAGCAGCACAGAAGGGGGTCCTAGAGCCGAGCAGTACTTC.

The rearrangement links TRBV30 to TRBJ1-6; no clear D. Germline CDR1 GTSNPN, CDR2 SVGIG (reference sequence). Trimming pared 3 bases from V and 7 bases from J, leaving 13 bases between. The CDR3 is made up of 14 amino acids. The CDR3 spells CAWRDGMENSPLHF. The CDR3 coding sequence is TGTGCCTGGAGGGACGGGATGGAAAATTCACCCCTCCACTTT.

The chain employs TRBV29-1 and TRBJ1-1, with TRBD1 identical over 8 bases. With 6 bases clipped from V and 1 base from J, the junction kept 10 bases outside the gene matches. The germline V gene encodes CDR1 SQVTM and CDR2 ANQGSEA. This CDR3 has 15 amino acids. The CDR3 bases are TGCAGCGTCGTTGGACAGGGTGTTAAGAACACTGAAGCTTTCTTT. Amino acid sequence: CSVVGQGVKNTEAFF.

This clone was picked up a small number of times. The chain has TRBV15 and TRBJ1-2, with 8 bases aligning to TRBD1. J lost 0 bases, V lost 7 bases, and 4 bases had no gene match. This CDR3 spans 14 amino acids. CDR1 LNHNV and CDR2 YYDKDF come from the germline V gene (reference sequence). DNA of the CDR3: TGTGCCACCACGACAGGGGCGTCTAACTATGGCTACACCTTC. Translation: CATTTGASNYGYTF.

With respect to this clone: The sample has other DNA sequences that encode this CDR3 too. This chain joins TRBV18 and TRBJ2-5, with D possibly matching TRBD1 (6 bases). Germline CDR1 KGHSH, CDR2 LQKENI. Trimming took 6 bases from V and 3 from J, leaving 11 bases between them. The CDR3 consists of 13 residues. The CDR3 DNA sequence: TGTGCCAGCTCTCCCGGACAGAAAGAGACCCAGTACTTC. The encoded protein is CASSPGQKETQYF. Full variable domain (missing parts from reference TRBV18 and TRBJ2-5): NAGVMQNPRHLVRRRGQEARLRCSPMKGHSHVYWYRQLPEEGLKFMVYLQKENIIDESGMPKERFSAEFPKEGPSILRIQQVVRGDSAAYFCASSPGQKETQYFGPGTRLLVL.

There are a few counts of this clone. The V gene is TRBV29-1, the J gene TRBJ1-1, with 10 nucleotides matching TRBD1. V shed 5 bases and J 1 base; nucleotides not matched to a gene: 4. This CDR3 has 14 residues. CDR1 is SQVTM and CDR2 is ANQGSEA in the germline V gene. The chain's CDR3 is CSVRTGGTNTEAFF. CDR3 nucleotide sequence: TGCAGCGTTAGGACAGGGGGTACGAACACTGAAGCTTTCTTT.

This clone came up a few times. The chain combines TRBV6-6 with TRBJ1-2; tentative D call: TRBD1 (5 bases). The CDR3 is 16 amino acids. Trimming shortened V by 2 bases and J by 0 bases, and 13 bases separated the two germline ends. Germline CDR1 is MNHNY and CDR2 is SVGAGI (reference sequence). The CDR3 nucleotides read TGTGCCAGCAGTTACCCTGCTGGAGGGGCTAACTATGGCTACACCTTC. As protein: CASSYPAGGANYGYTF.

V and J are TRBV29-1 and TRBJ1-1; D is undetermined. Trimming removed 7 bases from V and 5 bases from J, with 11 bases in between. Germline V gives CDR1 SQVTM, CDR2 ANQGSEA. The CDR3 is 11 amino acids. The CDR3: CSAADKTEAFF. The CDR3 nucleotides read TGCAGCGCCGCAGATAAGACTGAAGCTTTCTTT.

The genes are TRBV28 and TRBJ2-2; D might be TRBD1 (6 bases). V lost 4 bases and J lost 16, with 16 bases in between. The germline gives CDR1 MDHEN, CDR2 SYDVKM. The CDR3 is made up of 12 amino acids. The CDR3 DNA sequence: TGTGCCAGCAGTTCCGGACAGTCGAGGGAGTTTTTT. Translation gives CASSSGQSREFF.

In its sample, this clone was seen a few times. The V call is TRBV2, the J call TRBJ2-7, with D unclear. Germline loops: CDR1 SNHLY, CDR2 FYNNEI. The CDR3 sequence is 12 residues long. Between the trimmed V and J ends, which lost 6 bases and 5 bases, there was a span of 11 bases. The DNA for the CDR3 is TGTGCCAGCAGCCAAACAAGGGACGAGCAGTACTTC. Its translation is CASSQTRDEQYF.

V usage is TRBV10-3 and J usage is TRBJ1-1; TRBD1 is a possible D gene (5 bases). CDR3 length: 13 amino acids. CDR1 is ENHRY and CDR2 is SYGVKD in the germline V gene. V lost 3 bases, J lost 6 bases, and 11 bases lay in between. CDR3 DNA sequence: TGTGCCATCAGTGAAAGGGGAACGGCTGAAGCTTTCTTT. Its translation: CAISERGTAEAFF.

This clone was counted a few times. The CDR3 DNA is TGTGCCTGGGGACTAGCGGGGGAGCACGATGAGCAGTTCTTC. Its protein product is CAWGLAGEHDEQFF. The chain uses TRBV30 and TRBJ2-1, with 13 bases fitting TRBD2. J was trimmed by 8 bases and V by 5 bases; bases with no gene match: 6. CDR1 is GTSNPN and CDR2 is SVGIG in the germline V gene (reference sequence). CDR3 size: 14 residues.

The rearrangement joins TRBV27 to TRBJ2-7, with 9 bases matching TRBD1. Trimming took 6 bases from V and 4 from J; bases not matched to a gene: 13. CDR1 is MNHEY and CDR2 is SMNVEV in the germline V gene (reference sequence). This CDR3 has 16 amino acids. The CDR3 protein is CASSDLRDRVRYEQYF. CDR3 DNA: TGTGCCAGCAGCGACCTAAGGGACAGGGTGCGGTACGAGCAGTACTTC.

The rearrangement links TRBV12-5 to TRBJ1-5, with D maybe TRBD1 (6 bases). The V gene lost 9 bases and the J gene lost 2 bases, with 11 bases spanning the gap. The CDR3 extends over 13 amino acids. Germline assignment: CDR1 LGHNT and CDR2 FRNRAP. DNA of the CDR3: TGTGCTAGCAGGGGCCACGGCAATCAGCCCCAGCATTTT. Amino acid sequence: CASRGHGNQPQHF.

This chain connects TRBV27 to TRBJ2-3; 15 bases agree with TRBD2. This CDR3 region has 17 residues. The V segment lost 6 bases and the J segment 2 bases; nucleotides outside the gene matches: 6. Per the germline V gene, CDR1 is MNHEY and CDR2 is SMNVEV (reference sequence). The CDR3 DNA reads TGTGCCAGCAGCCAAGGACTAGCGGGGGGGGTCACAGATACGCAGTATTTT. This sequence encodes CASSQGLAGGVTDTQYF.

V and J are TRBV5-1 and TRBJ2-1, with D perhaps given as TRBD1 or TRBD2 (6 bases each). The germline V gene has CDR1 SGHRS and CDR2 YFSETQ. V was shortened by 4 bases and J by 0 bases, with 11 bases between the two germline ends. This CDR3 is 15 amino acids long. CDR3: CASSPGAYSYNEQFF. The CDR3 DNA reads TGCGCCAGCAGCCCGGGGGCCTACTCCTACAATGAGCAGTTCTTC.

Only a few counts were recorded for this clone. The chain uses TRBV30 and TRBJ1-6, with TRBD1 matching over 10 bases. The germline V gene encodes CDR1 GTSNPN and CDR2 SVGIG (reference sequence). Trimming at V came to 1 base and at J to 8 bases, leaving 2 bases not matched to a gene. The length of the CDR3 is 14 residues. The CDR3 DNA reads TGTGCCTGGAGTGCGGACAGGGGGTATTCACCCCTCCACTTT. Its translation: CAWSADRGYSPLHF.

The sample holds one count of this clone. The chain couples TRBV9 to TRBJ1-3; D is perhaps TRBD1 (5 bases). The V gene lost 3 bases and the J gene lost 0 bases, with 10 bases spanning the gap. The CDR3 contains 15 residues. In germline, CDR1 is SGDLS, CDR2 YYNGEE. Here the CDR3 DNA reads TGTGCCAGCAGCGCGGGACGTAACTCTGGAAACACCATATATTTT. This sequence encodes CASSAGRNSGNTIYF.